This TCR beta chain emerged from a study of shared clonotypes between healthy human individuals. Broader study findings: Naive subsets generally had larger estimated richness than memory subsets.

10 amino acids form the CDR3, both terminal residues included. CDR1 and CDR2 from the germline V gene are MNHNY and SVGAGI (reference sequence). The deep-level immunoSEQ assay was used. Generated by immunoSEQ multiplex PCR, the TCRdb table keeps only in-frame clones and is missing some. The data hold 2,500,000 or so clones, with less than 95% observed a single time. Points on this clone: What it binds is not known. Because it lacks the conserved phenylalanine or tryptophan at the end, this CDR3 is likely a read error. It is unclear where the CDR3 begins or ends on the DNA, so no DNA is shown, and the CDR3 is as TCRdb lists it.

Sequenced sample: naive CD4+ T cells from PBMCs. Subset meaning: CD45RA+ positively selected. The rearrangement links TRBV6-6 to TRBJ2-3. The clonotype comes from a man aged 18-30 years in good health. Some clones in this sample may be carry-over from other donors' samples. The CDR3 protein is CASSIPLCPP.